Listed here is a single T cell receptor (beta chain). CD8 memory comprised CD45RO+ plus CCR7-negative CD45RA+ TemRA cells. The sample is drawn from a study of shared clonotypes between healthy human individuals. Study background: A donor's plate count was three for CD4 naive and three for CD4 memory; CD8 naive had two and CD8 memory one.

V lost 3 bases, J lost 3 bases, and 15 bases lay in between. Germline V gene sequence: CDR1 KGHSH, CDR2 LQKENI. The CDR3 runs to 15 residues. Around 200 ng DNA, 30,000 or so T cell genomes, went into each sorted-subset replicate PCR. Profiling relied on immunoSEQ multiplex PCR, and the TCRdb table lists in-frame clones only, not all of them. This sample has about 79,000 clones, with under 65% found just once. The chain has TRBV18 and TRBJ2-7; D might be TRBD1 (6 bases). The sequence came from a man aged 30-40 years in good health. The sequencing sample was made of memory CD8+ T cells sorted from blood. Regarding subset: CD45RO+ cells pooled with CCR7-negative TemRA cells. The CDR3 reads CASSPSGTPYYEQYF. The CDR3 DNA reads TGTGCCAGCTCACCGTCGGGGACACCGTACTACGAGCAGTACTTC.